One sample yielded the 8 T cell receptor beta chains listed below, sequenced in a study of graft-versus-host responses after intestinal transplantation. The assay was immunoSEQ multiplex PCR, and TCRdb's table has in-frame clones only and misses some. The table includes 100,000 to 140,000 clones, roughly 90% detected once. Antigen specificity for these receptors is unknown. Material: unstimulated CD4+ T cells sorted from spleen or lymph node cells, obtained before transplant. These TCRs come from a human donor who was the organ donor for an intestinal transplant.

This chain connects TRBV7-9 to TRBJ1-1; no definite D call. This CDR3 region has 12 residues. Trimming took off 4 bases at V and 0 bases at J, with 3 bases between the two ends. Germline V gene data show CDR1 as SEHNR and CDR2 as FQNEAQ (reference sequence). The CDR3 spells CASSYMNTEAFF. Here the CDR3 DNA reads TGTGCCAGCAGCTACATGAACACTGAAGCTTTCTTT.

The rearrangement links TRBV19 to TRBJ1-2; no reliable D call. V was clipped by 3 bases and J by 8 bases, with 13 bases between them. CDR1 and CDR2 from the germline V gene are LNHDA and SQIVND (reference sequence). This CDR3 region has 13 residues. The CDR3 coding sequence is TGTGCCAGTAGTATCCTCGGGAGAGGGGGCTACACCTTC. It yields the protein CASSILGRGGYTF.

This rearrangement joins TRBV7-3 to TRBJ2-1; 9 nucleotides align to TRBD1. The CDR3 spans 14 residues. Trimming took 5 bases from V and 9 from J; bases not matched to a gene: 8. Germline CDR1 reads SGHTA; CDR2 reads FQGTGA. CDR3 in amino acids: CASSPGQGISEQFF. CDR3 DNA sequence: TGTGCCAGCAGCCCGGGACAGGGAATAAGTGAGCAGTTCTTC.

The J gene is TRBJ1-2, the V gene TRBV27; a weak D match, TRBD1 (5 bases). The V end was cut by 6 bases, the J end by 3 bases, with 14 bases between. The CDR3 covers 14 residues. Germline V lookup: CDR1 MNHEY, CDR2 SMNVEV (reference sequence). DNA of the CDR3: TGTGCCAGCAGACGCTCCAGGGACCACTATGGCTACACCTTC. It is translated as CASRRSRDHYGYTF.

This chain links TRBV7-8 with TRBJ1-2; 8 nucleotides agree with TRBD1. The CDR3 is made up of 13 amino acids. The V gene end was trimmed by 3 bases and the J gene end by 4 bases; junction bases not matched to a gene: 1. Germline V gene lookup returns CDR1 SGHVS and CDR2 FQNEAQ. The CDR3 nucleotides are TGTGCCAGCAGCTTGGACAGGGCCTATGGCTACACCTTC. As protein: CASSLDRAYGYTF. The full variable domain, its missing parts supplied by reference TRBV7-8 and TRBJ1-2, is GAGVSQSPRYKVAKRGQDVALRCDPISGHVSLFWYQQALGQGPEFLTYFQNEAQLDKSGLPSDRFFAERPEGSVSTLKIQRTQQEDSAVYLCASSLDRAYGYTFGSGTRLTVV.

Only one count was recorded for this clone. The rearrangement links TRBV27 to TRBJ1-6; 9 bases are a match to TRBD1. This CDR3 contains 15 residues. Looked up from germline, CDR1 is MNHEY and CDR2 is SMNVEV (reference sequence). The junction had 12 bases not matched to a gene; V was cut back by 8 bases and J by 10 bases. CDR3 sequence reads: CASGRGGTGLSPLHF. The CDR3 bases are TGTGCCAGCGGAAGGGGGGGGACAGGGCTGTCACCCCTCCACTTT.

V gene TRBV5-6 combines with J gene TRBJ1-4; 11 nucleotides align to TRBD1. CDR1 and CDR2 (germline): SGHDT, YYEEEE. The CDR3 sequence is 14 residues long. V gave up 3 bases and J gave up 8 bases; unmatched junction bases: 3. CDR3 amino acids: CASSSRDRGEKLFF. The DNA for the CDR3 is TGTGCCAGCAGCTCCCGGGACAGGGGGGAAAAACTGTTTTTT.

The chain is built from TRBV7-9 and TRBJ1-2, with TRBD1 as a possible D gene (6 bases). CDR1 is SEHNR, CDR2 FQNEAQ, per germline (reference sequence). V shed 1 base and J shed 2 bases, with 11 bases lying between them. This CDR3 is 15 amino acids long. Here the CDR3 reads CASSLVGATNYGYTF. As DNA, the CDR3 is TGTGCCAGCAGCTTAGTGGGGGCGACCAACTATGGCTACACCTTC.